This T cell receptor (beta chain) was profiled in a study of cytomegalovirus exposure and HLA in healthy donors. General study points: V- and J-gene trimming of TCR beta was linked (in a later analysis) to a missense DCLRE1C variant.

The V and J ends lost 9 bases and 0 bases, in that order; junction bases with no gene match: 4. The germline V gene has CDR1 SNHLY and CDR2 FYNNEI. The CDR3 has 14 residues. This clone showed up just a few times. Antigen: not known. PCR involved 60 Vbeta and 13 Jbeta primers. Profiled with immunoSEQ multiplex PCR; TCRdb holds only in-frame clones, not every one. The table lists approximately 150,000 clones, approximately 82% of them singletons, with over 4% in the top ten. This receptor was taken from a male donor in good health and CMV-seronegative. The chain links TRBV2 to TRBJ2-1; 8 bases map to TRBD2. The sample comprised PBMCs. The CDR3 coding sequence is TGTGCCAGTCATAGCGGGGACTCCTACAATGAGCAGTTCTTC. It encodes CASHSGDSYNEQFF.